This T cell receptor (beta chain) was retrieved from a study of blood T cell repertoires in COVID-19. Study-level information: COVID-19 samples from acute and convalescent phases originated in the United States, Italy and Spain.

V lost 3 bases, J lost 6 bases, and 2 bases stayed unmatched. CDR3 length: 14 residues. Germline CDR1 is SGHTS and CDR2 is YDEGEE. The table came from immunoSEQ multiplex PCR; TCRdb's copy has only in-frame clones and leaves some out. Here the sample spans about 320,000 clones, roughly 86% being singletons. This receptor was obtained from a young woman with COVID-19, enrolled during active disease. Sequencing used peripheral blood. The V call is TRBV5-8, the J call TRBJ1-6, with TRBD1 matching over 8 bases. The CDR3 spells CASSSGQGNSPLHF. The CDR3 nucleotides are TGTGCCAGCAGCTCCGGACAGGGTAATTCACCCCTCCACTTT.